The sample holds one count of the clone carrying this T cell receptor (beta chain). Its antigen remains unidentified. Sequence at one end of the junction differs from germline and may be a read error. cDNA specific to TCR beta was made from approximately 0.55 ug of total RNA, with a constant-region primer employed for priming. The TCR beta library was amplified through three nested multiplex PCR rounds in a modified ARM-PCR procedure. TRBV1-TRBV30 forward primers paired with a C-beta reverse primer were used in the first two PCR rounds, which ran roughly 9 cycles each. Using its own MiXCR run on the multiplex PCR reads, TCRdb lists one record per CDR3 protein. This sample yields around 80,000 distinct CDR3 sequences, of which 69% are seen a single time; approximately 26% belongs to the top ten. Investigators took RNA and DNA out together from 20-30 mg of unsorted bulk tissue. Primary liver carcinoma, confirmed by histopathology, was surgically resected. No patient had received treatment, and all had chronic HBV infection.

This record comes from a study of tumor-infiltrating lymphocytes in primary liver carcinoma. Study summary: Among the tumors, stages were T1-T3 N0M0 and sizes about 4 to 10 cm. The study's findings and limits: Tumor-adjacent and tumor-blood pairs showed less overlap than tumor region pairs.

This CDR3 comprises 12 residues. Germline CDR1 reads MDHEN; CDR2 reads SYDVKM. The sequence came from a man aged 40-55 years with primary liver carcinoma and hepatitis B virus infection. Input material: tumor-adjacent normal liver tissue. The chain combines TRBV28 with TRBJ1-4; D unresolved. Written as DNA, the CDR3 is TGTGCCAGCAGTTTTTACTTTGGGGAGCTGATTTTC. This gives the protein CASSFYFGELIF.